These 13 T cell receptor beta chains were all obtained from the same sample, sequenced in a study of radiotherapy plus CTLA-4 blockade in lung cancer. Using immunoSEQ multiplex PCR, the repertoire was profiled, and TCRdb retains in-frame clones only, with some absent. The sample shows about 98,000 clones, just over 85% of them seen only once. This specimen was peripheral blood, taken from a patient treated with radiotherapy plus ipilimumab. The receptors shown here come from a human donor with non-small cell lung cancer that progressed on radiotherapy plus ipilimumab.

This chain uses TRBV29-1 with TRBJ2-1; 9 bases line up with TRBD2. This CDR3 is built from 15 residues. Germline V gene data show CDR1 as SQVTM and CDR2 as ANQGSEA. Trimming removed 4 bases from V and 1 base from J; junction bases left unmatched: 5. CDR3 in amino acids: CSVGGGGGSYNEQFF. DNA of the CDR3: TGCAGCGTTGGCGGGGGGGGAGGGTCCTACAATGAGCAGTTCTTC.

The chain links TRBV11-2 to TRBJ1-6; D ambiguous. Germline V gene data show CDR1 as SGHAT and CDR2 as FQNNGV. V was pared by 2 bases and J by 10 bases, with 15 bases between. CDR3 length equals 15 residues. The CDR3 loop reads CASSLKGGARSPLHF. The CDR3 nucleotides read TGTGCCAGCAGCTTAAAGGGTGGTGCCCGGTCACCCCTCCACTTT.

This chain connects TRBV5-1 to TRBJ2-7; D possibly corresponds to TRBD1 (7 bases). This CDR3 contains 14 residues. V lost 0 bases, J lost 2 bases, and 9 bases lay in between. Germline CDR1 is SGHRS and CDR2 is YFSETQ. The CDR3 protein is CASSLAGGTYEQYF. CDR3 in DNA: TGCGCCAGCAGCTTGGCAGGGGGGACCTACGAGCAGTACTTC.

The CDR3 DNA follows: TGCAGCGGGGGGACGGGGAACACTGAAGCTTTCTTT. It encodes CSGGTGNTEAFF. This rearrangement joins TRBV29-1 to TRBJ1-1; maybe TRBD1 (5 bases). The CDR3 covers 12 residues. V lost 7 bases and J lost 1, with 10 bases in between. Germline CDR1 is SQVTM and CDR2 is ANQGSEA.

The rearrangement uses TRBV19 and TRBJ1-2; 7 bases align to TRBD1. V was pared by 4 bases and J by 2 bases, with 10 bases of the junction left unmatched. Germline-derived CDR1 and CDR2 are LNHDA and SQIVND (reference sequence). This CDR3 contains 16 residues. The chain's CDR3 is CASSRANRGGNYGYTF. The CDR3 nucleotides read TGTGCCAGTAGTAGGGCAAACAGGGGCGGGAACTATGGCTACACCTTC.

Turning to this clone: The DNA is omitted, as the CDR3 cannot be located on it reliably, and the CDR3 follows TCRdb's listing. The chain uses TRBV27 and TRBJ2-3; the table gives TRBD2 as D, unverified against the DNA. Both ends counted, the CDR3 spans 17 residues. Per germline, CDR1 MNHEY and CDR2 SMNVEV (reference sequence). Here the CDR3 reads CASRGFGVGTSGTSGYF.

V and J are TRBV27 and TRBJ2-7, with 9 nucleotides matching TRBD2. Germline lookup yields CDR1 MNHEY and CDR2 SMNVEV (reference sequence). After removal of 3 bases from V and 7 bases from J, the junction contained 13 bases not matched to a gene. The CDR3 runs 16 residues. The CDR3 region is CASSFSPTSGLREQYF. The CDR3 bases are TGTGCCAGCAGTTTTAGCCCCACTAGCGGGCTTCGGGAGCAGTACTTC.

The chain links TRBV4-1 to TRBJ2-3; perhaps TRBD2 as D (6 bases). The length of the CDR3 is 18 residues. The V and J ends lost 4 bases and 0 bases respectively, with 20 bases between them. Germline V gives CDR1 MGHRA, CDR2 YSYEKL. The CDR3 spells CASSLVVAGGTSTDTQYF. DNA of the CDR3: TGCGCCAGCAGCCTCGTTGTTGCCGGCGGGACTAGCACAGATACGCAGTATTTT.

This clone was recorded a few times. V usage is TRBV5-1 and J usage is TRBJ2-1; 14 bases agree with TRBD2. The CDR3 runs to 17 residues. The junction had 9 bases not matched to a gene; V was cut back by 3 bases and J by 7 bases. The germline V gene encodes CDR1 SGHRS and CDR2 YFSETQ. The chain's CDR3 is CASSSGTSGRVGNEQFF. In DNA, the CDR3 is TGCGCCAGCAGCTCCGGGACTAGCGGGAGAGTAGGGAATGAGCAGTTCTTC. The full variable domain, completed using reference TRBV5-1 and TRBJ2-1, is KAGVTQTPRYLIKTRGQQVTLSCSPISGHRSVSWYQQTPGQGLQFLFEYFSETQRNKGNFPGRFSGRQFSNSRSEMNVSTLELGDSALYLCASSSGTSGRVGNEQFFGPGTRLTVL.

The J gene is TRBJ1-1, the V gene TRBV5-1; D not resolved. The V end lost 1 base, the J end lost 1 base, and 11 bases lay between the germline ends. This CDR3 spans 15 amino acids. Germline values: CDR1 SGHRS, CDR2 YFSETQ. CDR3 in amino acids: CASSLSGGPNTEAFF. In DNA form, the CDR3 reads TGCGCCAGCAGCTTGAGTGGCGGGCCGAACACTGAAGCTTTCTTT. The entire variable domain, with the rest obtained from reference TRBV5-1 and TRBJ1-1, is as follows: KAGVTQTPRYLIKTRGQQVTLSCSPISGHRSVSWYQQTPGQGLQFLFEYFSETQRNKGNFPGRFSGRQFSNSRSEMNVSTLELGDSALYLCASSLSGGPNTEAFFGQGTRLTVV.

This chain uses TRBV19 with TRBJ1-2; no clear D gene. Trimming shortened V by 7 bases and J by 7 bases, and 16 bases separated the two germline ends. Looked up from germline, CDR1 is LNHDA and CDR2 is SQIVND (reference sequence). The CDR3 sequence is 13 residues long. CDR3 in DNA: TGTGCCAGTAACCTCGGGCGGTCGGGTGGCTACACCTTC. It is translated as CASNLGRSGGYTF.

The V and J genes are TRBV10-3 and TRBJ2-5; D remains ambiguous. The germline V gene encodes CDR1 ENHRY and CDR2 SYGVKD. V was trimmed by 11 bases and J by 2 bases, leaving 9 bases between them. The CDR3 is 11 amino acids. The CDR3 reads CAASSQETQYF. The CDR3 DNA follows: TGTGCCGCCTCCTCACAAGAGACCCAGTACTTC.

The chain combines TRBV18 with TRBJ2-1; D not resolved. CDR1 and CDR2 (germline): KGHSH, LQKENI. The CDR3 extends over 13 amino acids. Trimming left V 3 bases short and J 3 bases short, with 6 bases between. The CDR3 sequence is CASSPSLYNEQFF. The CDR3 DNA reads TGTGCCAGCTCACCTTCCCTCTACAATGAGCAGTTCTTC.